A single sample gave rise to the 22 T cell receptor beta chains below, sequenced in a study of blood T cell repertoires in COVID-19 (dated by TCRdb to the early 2020s). The library came from the immunoSEQ multiplex PCR assay. TCRdb retrieved this table from immuneACCESS and kept in-frame rearrangements only. Not all clones are present; in checked studies, unresolved V genes account for under half, and no reason is known for the remainder. In all, the sample holds 300,000 to 400,000 clones, and 85% of those were seen once. Approximately 1.9% of the sample belongs to the ten largest clones. Sequencing input: PBMCs or T cells enriched from blood (not recorded which). These receptors all stem from a young woman who had been exposed to COVID-19.

For this clone: The sample carries other DNA sequences with the same CDR3. The chain employs TRBV7-2 and TRBJ2-7; D ambiguous. Germline CDR1 SGHTA, CDR2 FQGNSA. CDR3 length: 15 residues. V shed 1 base and J shed 1 base, with 11 bases lying between them. The CDR3 is CASSLVVAQSYEQYF. In DNA, the CDR3 is TGTGCCAGCAGCTTAGTAGTAGCCCAGTCCTACGAGCAGTACTTC.

This chain uses TRBV11-2 with TRBJ2-1; 9 nucleotides match TRBD2. The CDR3 consists of 16 residues. The germline CDR1 and CDR2 sequences are SGHAT and FQNNGV. V lost 1 base and J lost 8; bases outside the gene matches: 9. The DNA for the CDR3 is TGTGCCAGCAGCTTAGGTGGTAGCGGGAGTTTGGATGAGCAGTTCTTC. It codes for CASSLGGSGSLDEQFF. Filled out from reference TRBV11-2 and TRBJ2-1, the complete variable domain reads EAGVAQSPRYKIIEKRQSVAFWCNPISGHATLYWYQQILGQGPKLLIQFQNNGVVDDSQLPKDRFSAERLKGVDSTLKIQPAKLEDSAVYLCASSLGGSGSLDEQFFGPGTRLTVL.

Only one count was recorded for this clone. V and J are TRBV28 and TRBJ1-2; D gene unclear. The CDR3 runs to 14 residues. Trimming took off 3 bases at V and 3 bases at J, with 11 bases between the two ends. From germline, CDR1 is MDHEN and CDR2 SYDVKM. CDR3 protein: CASSFPAEHYGYTF. CDR3 bases: TGTGCCAGCAGTTTCCCCGCCGAGCACTATGGCTACACCTTC.

The CDR3 loop reads CASSLQGQNYGYTF. The CDR3 nucleotides are TGTGCCAGCAGTTTGCAGGGGCAAAACTATGGCTACACCTTC. The V and J genes are TRBV28 and TRBJ1-2; possibly TRBD1 for D (6 bases). This CDR3 spans 14 amino acids. Germline V CDR1 and CDR2: MDHEN, SYDVKM. V was clipped by 3 bases and J by 2 bases, with 10 bases between them.

The chain couples TRBV7-3 to TRBJ2-1, with TRBD2 identical over 8 bases. The germline CDR1 and CDR2 sequences are SGHTA and FQGTGA. Trimming took 3 bases from V and 6 from J; bases not matched to a gene: 1. The CDR3 runs 13 residues. CDR3 nucleotide sequence: TGTGCCAGCAGCTTCGGGACTAGCAATGAGCAGTTCTTC. Its protein is CASSFGTSNEQFF. The full variable domain, completed using reference TRBV7-3 and TRBJ2-1, is GAGVSQTPSNKVTEKGKYVELRCDPISGHTALYWYRQSLGQGPEFLIYFQGTGAADDSGLPNDRFFAVRPEGSVSTLKIQRTERGDSAVYLCASSFGTSNEQFFGPGTRLTVL.

The chain links TRBV14 to TRBJ1-6, with 8 bases aligning to TRBD1. Germline trimming cut 1 base from V and 6 bases from J; bases unmatched to any gene: 2. This CDR3 has 15 amino acids. Per the germline V gene, CDR1 is SGHDN and CDR2 is FVKESK. DNA for the CDR3: TGTGCCAGCAGCCAAGGCACAGGGGGTAATTCACCCCTCCACTTT. Translated: CASSQGTGGNSPLHF. The whole variable domain, remainder taken from reference TRBV14 and TRBJ1-6, is EAGVTQFPSHSVIEKGQTVTLRCDPISGHDNLYWYRRVMGKEIKFLLHFVKESKQDESGMPNNRFLAERTGGTYSTLKVQPAELEDSGVYFCASSQGTGGNSPLHFGNGTRLTVT.

The gene calls are TRBV30 and TRBJ1-5; 7 positions match TRBD1. CDR3 size: 15 residues. Trimming took 1 base from V and 4 from J; bases not matched to a gene: 7. The germline V gene has CDR1 GTSNPN and CDR2 SVGIG (reference sequence). The CDR3 region has the DNA TGTGCCTGGAGTGGCCGGTCGACAGGGAATCAGCCCCAGCATTTT. It is translated as CAWSGRSTGNQPQHF.

The chain couples TRBV9 to TRBJ2-2; the match to TRBD2 covers 11 bases. This CDR3 has 15 amino acids. From germline, CDR1 is SGDLS and CDR2 YYNGEE. V lost 2 bases to trimming and J lost 6 bases; unmatched junction nucleotides: 3. Written as DNA, the CDR3 is TGTGCCAGCAGCGTTAGCGGGGGGGCCCCCGGGGAGCTGTTTTTT. It codes for CASSVSGGAPGELFF.

The chain is built from TRBV28 and TRBJ2-2; weak D call: TRBD1 (5 bases). The V end lost 3 bases, the J end lost 5 bases, and 7 bases lay between the germline ends. The CDR3 totals 13 residues. Germline lookup yields CDR1 MDHEN and CDR2 SYDVKM. CDR3 protein: CASSFQGTGELFF. For the CDR3, the DNA is TGTGCCAGCAGTTTCCAGGGAACCGGGGAGCTGTTTTTT.

This sequence joins TRBV7-2 and TRBJ2-4; 7 bases are a match to TRBD2. Germline CDR1 reads SGHTA; CDR2 reads FQGNSA. This CDR3 spans 17 amino acids. Trimming cost V 6 bases and J 1 base; bases outside gene matches: 12. The CDR3 loop reads CASSQRSGIGAKNIQYF. The CDR3 nucleotides are TGTGCCAGCAGTCAACGGAGCGGGATAGGGGCCAAAAACATTCAGTACTTC.

In the case of this clone: One junction end does not reproduce the germline sequence, and a read error may be involved. The rearrangement uses TRBV2 and TRBJ2-7, with TRBD2 as a possible D gene (6 bases). The CDR3 length is 13 residues. CDR1 is SNHLY, CDR2 FYNNEI, per germline. CDR3 sequence: CASKAGSSYEQYF. The CDR3 nucleotides read TGTGCAAGCAAGGCGGGGAGCTCCTACGAGCAGTACTTC.

The genes are TRBV5-8 and TRBJ2-3, with 8 bases identical to TRBD2. V trimming: 2 bases; J trimming: 2 bases; junction bases outside the gene matches: 4. The CDR3 sequence is 15 residues long. Germline CDR1 reads SGHTS; CDR2 reads YDEGEE. The CDR3 DNA is TGTGCCAGCAGCTTTGGCGGGGGGTCCACAGATACGCAGTATTTT. It specifies CASSFGGGSTDTQYF.

The gene calls are TRBV28 and TRBJ1-3, with 9 positions matching TRBD1. This CDR3 region has 14 residues. Germline V gene data show CDR1 as MDHEN and CDR2 as SYDVKM. V gave up 10 bases and J gave up 1 base; unmatched junction bases: 5. The CDR3 loop is CATLGTGSGNTIYF. CDR3 coding DNA: TGTGCCACGTTGGGGACAGGGTCTGGAAACACCATATATTTT.

The V call is TRBV5-4, the J call TRBJ1-2; D ambiguous. CDR3 length: 13 amino acids. The V gene's germline CDR1 is SGHNT and CDR2 YYREEE (reference sequence). Between the trimmed V and J ends, which lost 2 bases and 4 bases, there was a span of 9 bases. CDR3 sequence: CASSLWRLYGYTF. In nucleotides, the CDR3 is TGTGCCAGCAGCTTATGGAGGCTCTATGGCTACACCTTC.

This clone was seen more than once but under ten times. This chain connects TRBV6-1 to TRBJ2-7; TRBD1 matches 11 bases. This CDR3 has 14 amino acids. J was trimmed by 5 bases and V by 1 base; bases with no gene match: 1. Germline V gene lookup returns CDR1 MNHNS and CDR2 SASEGT. CDR3 DNA sequence: TGTGCCAGCAGTGAAGGGACAGGGGGCGACGAGCAGTACTTC. Amino acid sequence: CASSEGTGGDEQYF.

The chain joins TRBV6-5 to TRBJ1-5; possible D gene TRBD1, 6 bases. Germline-derived CDR1 and CDR2 are MNHEY and SVGAGI. Trimming stripped 7 bases from V and 6 bases from J, with 19 bases between. The CDR3 runs 15 residues. The CDR3, as DNA: TGTGCCAGCACCGTAACAGGGTTCAATGCTCAGCCCCAGCATTTT. Translating it yields CASTVTGFNAQPQHF.

This clone was observed once. V usage is TRBV28 and J usage is TRBJ2-7, with TRBD1 identical over 10 bases. CDR3 size: 15 residues. The germline V gene has CDR1 MDHEN and CDR2 SYDVKM. V lost 3 bases, J lost 4 bases, and 6 bases stayed unmatched. The CDR3 nucleotides are TGTGCCAGCAGTTTCGGACAGGGGGAATTGTACGAGCAGTACTTC. Amino acid sequence: CASSFGQGELYEQYF.

The chain employs TRBV7-9 and TRBJ2-3; D is perhaps TRBD1 (5 bases). This CDR3 is 14 amino acids long. Deletions cut 7 bases from V and 4 bases from J, with 15 bases between. The germline CDR1 and CDR2 sequences are SEHNR and FQNEAQ (reference sequence). CDR3 residues: CASMPGYAADTQYF. In DNA form, the CDR3 reads TGTGCCAGCATGCCAGGGTATGCGGCAGATACGCAGTATTTT.

This sequence joins TRBV5-1 and TRBJ2-1, with D tentatively TRBD2 (5 bases). The germline CDR1 and CDR2 sequences are SGHRS and YFSETQ. V was trimmed by 0 bases and J by 8 bases, leaving 9 bases between them. The CDR3 is 13 amino acids. Here the CDR3 DNA reads TGCGCCAGCAGCTTGGGGGCGGGCGATGAGCAGTTCTTC. It encodes CASSLGAGDEQFF.

The rearrangement joins TRBV5-3 to TRBJ1-4, with D maybe TRBD1 (5 bases). TRBV5-3 is sorted into the ORF group, with uncertain function. The ends were cut back, 2 bases at V and 2 bases at J, with 19 bases in the middle. The CDR3 totals 18 residues. The CDR3 DNA sequence: TGTGCCAGAAGCTTCGAGGGACTAGCCCTGTCGACTAATGAAAAACTGTTTTTT. Its protein product is CARSFEGLALSTNEKLFF.

The chain employs TRBV7-3 and TRBJ2-5; a possible D gene is TRBD1 (5 bases). The V end was cut by 5 bases, the J end by 7 bases, with 20 bases between. The CDR3 is 15 residues long. CDR1 is SGHTA and CDR2 is FQGTGA in the germline V gene. The CDR3 DNA follows: TGTGCCAGCAGCCTTCTACCAGGACAATCAGGGACCCAGTACTTC. Protein sequence: CASSLLPGQSGTQYF.

The J gene is TRBJ2-2, the V gene TRBV28, with D perhaps TRBD1 (6 bases). Trimming shortened V by 5 bases and J by 5 bases, and 15 bases separated the two germline ends. This CDR3 is 15 amino acids long. Looked up from germline, CDR1 is MDHEN and CDR2 is SYDVKM. CDR3 DNA: TGTGCCAGCAGTGATCAAGACAGGTCAACCGGGGAGCTGTTTTTT. Translated: CASSDQDRSTGELFF.